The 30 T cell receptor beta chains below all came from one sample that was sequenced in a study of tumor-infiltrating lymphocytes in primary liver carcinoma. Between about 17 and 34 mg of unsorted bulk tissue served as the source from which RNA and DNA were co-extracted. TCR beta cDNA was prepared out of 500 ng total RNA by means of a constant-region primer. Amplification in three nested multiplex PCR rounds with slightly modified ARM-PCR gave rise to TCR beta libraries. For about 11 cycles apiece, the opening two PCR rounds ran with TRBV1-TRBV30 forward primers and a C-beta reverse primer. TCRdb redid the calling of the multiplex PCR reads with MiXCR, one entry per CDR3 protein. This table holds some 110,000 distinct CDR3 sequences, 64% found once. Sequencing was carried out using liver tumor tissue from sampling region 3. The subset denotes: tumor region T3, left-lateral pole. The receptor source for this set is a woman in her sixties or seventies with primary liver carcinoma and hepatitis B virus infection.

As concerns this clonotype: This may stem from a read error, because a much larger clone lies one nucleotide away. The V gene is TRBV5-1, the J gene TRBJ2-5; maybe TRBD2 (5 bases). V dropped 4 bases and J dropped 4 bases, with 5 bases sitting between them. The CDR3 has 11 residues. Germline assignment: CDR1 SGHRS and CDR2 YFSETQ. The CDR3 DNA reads TGCGCCAGCAGCGAGGGAGAGACCCAGTACTTC. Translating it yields CASSEGETQYF.

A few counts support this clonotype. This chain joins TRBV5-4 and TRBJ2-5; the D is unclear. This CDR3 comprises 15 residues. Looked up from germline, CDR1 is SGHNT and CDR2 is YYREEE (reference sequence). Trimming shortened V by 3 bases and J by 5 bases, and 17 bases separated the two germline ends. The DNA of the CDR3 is TGTGCCAGCAGCTACAAAAGGGCGGTCCGTGAGACCCAGTACTTC. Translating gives CASSYKRAVRETQYF.

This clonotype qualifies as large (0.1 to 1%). The CDR3 DNA reads TGTGCCAGCAGCTTTCATGGTGGGACTGAAGCTTTCTTT. It translates to CASSFHGGTEAFF. V gene TRBV11-2 combines with J gene TRBJ1-1, with unresolved D. With 3 bases removed from V and 5 bases from J, the gap between germline ends came to 10 bases. This CDR3 spans 13 amino acids. Germline V gives CDR1 SGHAT, CDR2 FQNNGV.

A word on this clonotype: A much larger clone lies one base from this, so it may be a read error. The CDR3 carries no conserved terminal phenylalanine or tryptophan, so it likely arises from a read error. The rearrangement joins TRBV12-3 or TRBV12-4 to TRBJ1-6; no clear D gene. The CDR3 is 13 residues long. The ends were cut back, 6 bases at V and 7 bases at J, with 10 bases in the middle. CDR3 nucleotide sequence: TGTGCCAGCAGGCCGGCATCGAATTCACCCCTCCACCTT. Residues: CASRPASNSPLHL.

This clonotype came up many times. The CDR3 here is CASSPPGGTGDEQFF. CDR3 sequence (DNA): TGTGCCAGCAGCCCCCCGGGGGGGACGGGCGATGAGCAGTTCTTC. The rearrangement uses TRBV5-4 and TRBJ2-1, with 8 bases that match TRBD2. V gave up 4 bases and J gave up 8 bases; unmatched junction bases: 11. Germline lookup yields CDR1 SGHNT and CDR2 YYREEE (reference sequence). CDR3 length equals 15 residues.

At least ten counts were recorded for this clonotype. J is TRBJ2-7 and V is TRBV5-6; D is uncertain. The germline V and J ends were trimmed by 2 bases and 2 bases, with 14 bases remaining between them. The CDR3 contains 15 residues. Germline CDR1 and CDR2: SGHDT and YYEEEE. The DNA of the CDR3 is TGTGCCAGCAGCTTCTTTTTGAGAATCCCCTACGAGCAGTACTTC. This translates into CASSFFLRIPYEQYF.

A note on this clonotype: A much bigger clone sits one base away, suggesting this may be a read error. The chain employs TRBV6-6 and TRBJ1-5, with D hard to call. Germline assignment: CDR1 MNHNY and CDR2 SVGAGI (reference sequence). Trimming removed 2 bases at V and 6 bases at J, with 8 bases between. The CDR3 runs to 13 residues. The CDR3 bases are TGTGCCAGCAGTTACACGCCGTGTCAGCCCCAGCATTTT. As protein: CASSYTPCQPQHF.

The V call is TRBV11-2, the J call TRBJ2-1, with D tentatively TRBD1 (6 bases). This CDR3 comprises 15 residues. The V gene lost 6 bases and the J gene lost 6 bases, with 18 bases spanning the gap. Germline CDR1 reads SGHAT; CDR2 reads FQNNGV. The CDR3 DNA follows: TGTGCCAGCAGTATATGGTCACAGGGAAGCAATGAGCAGTTCTTC. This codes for CASSIWSQGSNEQFF.

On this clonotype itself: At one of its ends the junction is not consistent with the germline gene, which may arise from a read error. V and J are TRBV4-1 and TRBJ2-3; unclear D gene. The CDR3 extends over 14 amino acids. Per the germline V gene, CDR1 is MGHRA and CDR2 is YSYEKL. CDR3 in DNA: TGCGCCAGCAGCCAAGAATTTTTTGTAGATACACAGTATTTT. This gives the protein CASSQEFFVDTQYF.

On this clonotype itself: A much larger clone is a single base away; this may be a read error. DNA for the CDR3: TGTGCCTGTTTCACGACCACGGGGACAAAGGGCTACGAGCAGTACTTC. Translating it yields CACFTTTGTKGYEQYF. V and J are TRBV6-5 and TRBJ2-7; a possible D gene is TRBD1 (6 bases). Per the germline V gene, CDR1 is MNHEY and CDR2 is SVGAGI. Trimming took 11 bases from V and 3 from J, leaving 26 bases between them. The CDR3 is made up of 16 amino acids.

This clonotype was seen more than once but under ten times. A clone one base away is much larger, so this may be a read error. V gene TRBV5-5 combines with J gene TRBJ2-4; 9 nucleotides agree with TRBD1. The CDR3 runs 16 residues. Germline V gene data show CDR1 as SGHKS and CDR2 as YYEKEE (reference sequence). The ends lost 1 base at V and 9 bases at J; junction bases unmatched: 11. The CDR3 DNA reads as TGTGCCAGCAGCTTGCGGGGTGATGGACAGGGGAGCATTCAGTACTTC. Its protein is CASSLRGDGQGSIQYF. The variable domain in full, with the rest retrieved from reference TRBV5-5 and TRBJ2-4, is DAGVTQSPTHLIKTRGQQVTLRCSPISGHKSVSWYQQVLGQGPQFIFQYYEKEERGRGNFPDRFSARQFPNYSSELNVNALLLGDSALYLCASSLRGDGQGSIQYFGAGTRLSVL.

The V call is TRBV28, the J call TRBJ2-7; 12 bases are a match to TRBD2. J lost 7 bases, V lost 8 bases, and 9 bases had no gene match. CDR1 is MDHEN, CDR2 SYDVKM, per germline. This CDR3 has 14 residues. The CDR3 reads CASSGLAGLGEQYF. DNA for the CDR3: TGTGCCAGCTCAGGACTAGCGGGATTGGGAGAGCAGTACTTC.

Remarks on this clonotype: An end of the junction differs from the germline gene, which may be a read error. The CDR3 here is CARRPLTGPSYNEQFF. In nucleotides, the CDR3 is TGCGCCCGCAGACCCCTTACAGGGCCCTCCTACAATGAGCAGTTCTTC. V is TRBV12-3 or TRBV12-4 and J is TRBJ2-1; maybe TRBD1 (6 bases). CDR3 length: 16 amino acids.

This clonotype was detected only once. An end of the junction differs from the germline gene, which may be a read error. DNA for the CDR3: TGCGCTAGCAGCTTGAGTGACAGGGGGAACACAGGTACGCAGTATTTT. It encodes CASSLSDRGNTGTQYF. The chain has TRBV5-1 and TRBJ2-3, with 9 bases matching TRBD1. From germline, CDR1 is SGHRS and CDR2 YFSETQ. The length of the CDR3 is 16 residues. Full variable domain (remainder filled in from reference TRBV5-1 and TRBJ2-3): KAGVTQTPRYLIKTRGQQVTLSCSPISGHRSVSWYQQTPGQGLQFLFEYFSETQRNKGNFPGRFSGRQFSNSRSEMNVSTLELGDSALYLCASSLSDRGNTGTQYFGPGTRLTVL.

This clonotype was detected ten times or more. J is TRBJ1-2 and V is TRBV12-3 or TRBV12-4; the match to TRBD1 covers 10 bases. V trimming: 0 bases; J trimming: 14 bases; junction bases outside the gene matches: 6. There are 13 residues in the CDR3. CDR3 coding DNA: TGTGCCAGCAGTTTAGCGGGGGACAGGGGATCAACCTTC. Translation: CASSLAGDRGSTF.

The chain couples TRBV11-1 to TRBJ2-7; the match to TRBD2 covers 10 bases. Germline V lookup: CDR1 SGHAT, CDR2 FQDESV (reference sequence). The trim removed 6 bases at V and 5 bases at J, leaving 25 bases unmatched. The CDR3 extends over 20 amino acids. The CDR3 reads CASSPYPRHTSGTFPHEQYF. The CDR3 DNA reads TGTGCCAGCAGTCCATACCCCCGCCACACTAGCGGGACATTTCCCCACGAGCAGTACTTC. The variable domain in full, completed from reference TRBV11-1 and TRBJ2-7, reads EAEVAQSPRYKITEKSQAVAFWCDPISGHATLYWYRQILGQGPELLVQFQDESVVDDSQLPKDRFSAERLKGVDSTLKIQPAELGDSAMYLCASSPYPRHTSGTFPHEQYFGPGTRLTVT.

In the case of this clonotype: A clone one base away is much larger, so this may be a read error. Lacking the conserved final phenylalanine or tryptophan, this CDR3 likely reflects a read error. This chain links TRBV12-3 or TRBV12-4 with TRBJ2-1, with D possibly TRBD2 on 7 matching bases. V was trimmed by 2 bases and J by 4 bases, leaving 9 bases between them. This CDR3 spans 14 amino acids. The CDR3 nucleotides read TGTGCCAGCAGTTTAAGGGGGGGTTACAATGAGCAGTTCATC. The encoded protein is CASSLRGGYNEQFI.

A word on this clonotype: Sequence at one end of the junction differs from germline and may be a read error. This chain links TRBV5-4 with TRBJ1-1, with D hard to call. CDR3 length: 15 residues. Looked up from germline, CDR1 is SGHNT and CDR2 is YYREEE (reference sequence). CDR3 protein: CASSLYQKRNTDAFF. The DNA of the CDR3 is TGTGCCAGCAGCTTGTATCAGAAGAGGAACACTGACGCTTTCTTT.

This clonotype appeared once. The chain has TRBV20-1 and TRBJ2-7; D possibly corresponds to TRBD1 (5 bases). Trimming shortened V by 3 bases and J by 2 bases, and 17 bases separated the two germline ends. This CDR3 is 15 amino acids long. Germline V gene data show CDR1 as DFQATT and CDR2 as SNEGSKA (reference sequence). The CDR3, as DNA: TGCAGTGCTAGGCCCTTCTCAGGGAAGGCCTACGAGCAGTACTTC. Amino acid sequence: CSARPFSGKAYEQYF.

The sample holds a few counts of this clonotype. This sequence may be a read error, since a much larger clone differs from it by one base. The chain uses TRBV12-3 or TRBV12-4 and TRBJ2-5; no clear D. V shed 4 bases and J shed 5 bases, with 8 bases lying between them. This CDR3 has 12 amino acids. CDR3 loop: CASSSYLETQYF. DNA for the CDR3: TGTGCCAGCAGTTCGTACTTGGAGACCCAGTACTTC.

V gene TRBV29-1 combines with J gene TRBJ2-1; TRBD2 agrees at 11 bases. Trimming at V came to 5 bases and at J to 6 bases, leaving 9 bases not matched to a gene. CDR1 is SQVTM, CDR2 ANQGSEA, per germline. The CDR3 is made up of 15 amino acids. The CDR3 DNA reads TGCAGCGTTAAACTAGCGGGAGACCTCGGCAATGAGCAGTTCTTC. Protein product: CSVKLAGDLGNEQFF.

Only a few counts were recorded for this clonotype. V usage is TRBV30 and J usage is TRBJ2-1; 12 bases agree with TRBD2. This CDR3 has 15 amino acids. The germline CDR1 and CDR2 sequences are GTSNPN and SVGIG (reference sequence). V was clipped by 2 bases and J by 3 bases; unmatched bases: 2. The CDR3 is CAWSPGLAGYNEQFF. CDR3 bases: TGTGCCTGGAGTCCGGGACTAGCGGGCTACAATGAGCAGTTCTTC.

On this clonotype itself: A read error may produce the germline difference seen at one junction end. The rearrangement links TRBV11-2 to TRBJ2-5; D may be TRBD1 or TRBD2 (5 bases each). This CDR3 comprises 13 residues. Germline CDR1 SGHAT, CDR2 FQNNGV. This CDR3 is CASSLESKGTHYF. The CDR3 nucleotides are TGTGCGAGCAGTTTAGAATCCAAGGGGACCCATTACTTC. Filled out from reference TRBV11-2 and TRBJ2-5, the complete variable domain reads EAGVAQSPRYKIIEKRQSVAFWCNPISGHATLYWYQQILGQGPKLLIQFQNNGVVDDSQLPKDRFSAERLKGVDSTLKIQPAKLEDSAVYLCASSLESKGTHYFGPGTRLLVL.

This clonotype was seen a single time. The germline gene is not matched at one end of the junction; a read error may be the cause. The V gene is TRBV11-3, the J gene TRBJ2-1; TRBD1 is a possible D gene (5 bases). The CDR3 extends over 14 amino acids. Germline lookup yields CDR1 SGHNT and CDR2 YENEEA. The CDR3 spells CTSSLGVSNNEQFF. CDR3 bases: TGTACCAGTAGCTTAGGGGTCAGCAACAATGAGCAGTTCTTC.

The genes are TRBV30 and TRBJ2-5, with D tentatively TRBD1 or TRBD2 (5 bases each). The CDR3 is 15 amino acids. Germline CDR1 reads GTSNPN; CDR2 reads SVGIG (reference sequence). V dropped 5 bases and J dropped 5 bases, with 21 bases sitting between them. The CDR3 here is CAWGDLEGFAETQYF. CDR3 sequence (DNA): TGTGCCTGGGGGGACCTAGAGGGGTTCGCGGAGACCCAGTACTTC.

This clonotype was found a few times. CDR3 protein: CASSPWISGNTIYF. The CDR3 DNA reads TGTGCCAGCAGTCCCTGGATCTCTGGAAACACCATATATTTT. This chain connects TRBV28 to TRBJ1-3; D remains ambiguous. There are 14 residues in the CDR3. The V end was cut by 5 bases, the J end by 0 bases, with 8 bases between. The germline gives CDR1 MDHEN, CDR2 SYDVKM.

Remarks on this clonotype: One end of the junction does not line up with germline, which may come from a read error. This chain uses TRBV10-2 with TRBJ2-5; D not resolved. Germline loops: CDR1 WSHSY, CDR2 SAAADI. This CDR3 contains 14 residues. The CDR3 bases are TGCGCCAGCAGGGGAAGACATGGCCAAGGGACCCAGTACTTC. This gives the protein CASRGRHGQGTQYF.

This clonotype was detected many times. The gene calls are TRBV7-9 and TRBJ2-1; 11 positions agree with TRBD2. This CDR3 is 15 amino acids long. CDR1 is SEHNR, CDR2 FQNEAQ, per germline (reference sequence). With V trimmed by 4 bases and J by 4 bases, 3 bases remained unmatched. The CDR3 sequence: CASSSGTSGYNEQFF. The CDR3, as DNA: TGTGCCAGCAGCTCCGGGACTAGCGGATACAATGAGCAGTTCTTC.

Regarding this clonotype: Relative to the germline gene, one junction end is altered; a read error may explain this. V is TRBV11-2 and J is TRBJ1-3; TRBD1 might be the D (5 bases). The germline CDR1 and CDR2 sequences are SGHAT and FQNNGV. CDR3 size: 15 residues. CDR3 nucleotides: TGTACCAGCAGCCAGACAGCCACCTCTGGAAGCACCATATATTTT. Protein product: CTSSQTATSGSTIYF.

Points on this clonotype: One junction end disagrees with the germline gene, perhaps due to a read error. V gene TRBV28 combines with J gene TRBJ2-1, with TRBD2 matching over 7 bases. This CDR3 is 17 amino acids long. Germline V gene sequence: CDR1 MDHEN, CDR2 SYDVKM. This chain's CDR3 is CASSPDKSSGAYNEQFF. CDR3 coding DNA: TGTGCCAGCAGTCCTGATAAGTCTAGCGGAGCCTATAATGAACAGTTCTTC.